The clone carrying this T cell receptor beta chain was counted between two and nine times. The target antigen is unknown. In the PCR, 60 Vbeta and 13 Jbeta primers were used. Profiled with immunoSEQ multiplex PCR; TCRdb holds only in-frame clones, not every one. The sample holds about 160,000 clones, roughly 82% seen once. Healthy bone marrow donors supplied every sample. This specimen comes from a study of cytomegalovirus exposure and HLA in healthy donors. Study-wide results and limits: With later analysis, a missense DCLRE1C variant became linked to TCR beta V- and J-gene trimming.

Germline V gene data show CDR1 as MNHEY and CDR2 as SMNVEV (reference sequence). The CDR3 is 17 amino acids. J was trimmed by 8 bases and V by 5 bases; bases with no gene match: 17. Sequencing was performed on PBMCs. The chain links TRBV27 to TRBJ2-1; 8 bases align to TRBD2. The receptor comes from a woman in her forties or fifties in good health and CMV-seropositive. The CDR3 DNA is TGTGCCAGCAGTCCCCTGACCAGCGGGGGCCACAGGGATGAGCAGTTCTTC. It specifies CASSPLTSGGHRDEQFF.